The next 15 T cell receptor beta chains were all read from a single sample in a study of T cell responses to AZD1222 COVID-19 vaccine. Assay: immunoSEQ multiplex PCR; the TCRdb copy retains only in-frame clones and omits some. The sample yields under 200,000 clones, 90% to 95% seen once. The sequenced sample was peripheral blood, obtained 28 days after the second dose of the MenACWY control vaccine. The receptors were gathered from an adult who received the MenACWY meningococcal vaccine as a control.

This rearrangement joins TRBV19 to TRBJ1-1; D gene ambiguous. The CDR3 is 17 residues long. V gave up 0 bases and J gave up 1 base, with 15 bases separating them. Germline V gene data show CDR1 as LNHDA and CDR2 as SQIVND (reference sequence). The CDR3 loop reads CASSIDNRKLANTEAFF. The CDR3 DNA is TGTGCCAGTAGTATAGATAATAGGAAATTGGCGAACACTGAAGCTTTCTTT.

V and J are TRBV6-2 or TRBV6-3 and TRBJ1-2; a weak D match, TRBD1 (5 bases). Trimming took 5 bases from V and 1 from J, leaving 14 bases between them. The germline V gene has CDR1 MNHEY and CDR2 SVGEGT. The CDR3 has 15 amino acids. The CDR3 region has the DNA TGTGCCAGCAGTGATCCGACAGCGTTTAACTATGGCTACACCTTC. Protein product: CASSDPTAFNYGYTF.

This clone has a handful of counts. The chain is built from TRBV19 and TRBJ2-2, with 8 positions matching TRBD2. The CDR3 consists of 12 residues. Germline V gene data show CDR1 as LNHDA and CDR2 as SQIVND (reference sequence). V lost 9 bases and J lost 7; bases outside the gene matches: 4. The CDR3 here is CASGRGGGELFF. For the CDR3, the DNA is TGTGCCAGCGGGAGGGGCGGCGGGGAGCTGTTTTTT.

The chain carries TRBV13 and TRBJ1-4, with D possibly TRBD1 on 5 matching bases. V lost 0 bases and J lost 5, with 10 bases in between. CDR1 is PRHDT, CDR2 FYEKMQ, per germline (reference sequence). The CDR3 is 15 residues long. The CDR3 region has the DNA TGTGCCAGCAGCTTAGGCCGGGCAGGGAATGAAAAACTGTTTTTT. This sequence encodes CASSLGRAGNEKLFF.

The CDR3 here is CASSPGTANSPLHF. Here the CDR3 DNA reads TGTGCCAGCAGCCCCGGGACAGCCAATTCACCCCTCCACTTT. V gene TRBV9 combines with J gene TRBJ1-6; 7 bases are shared with TRBD1. The CDR3 runs 14 residues. The V and J ends lost 4 bases and 7 bases, in that order; junction bases with no gene match: 5. The germline V gene has CDR1 SGDLS and CDR2 YYNGEE.

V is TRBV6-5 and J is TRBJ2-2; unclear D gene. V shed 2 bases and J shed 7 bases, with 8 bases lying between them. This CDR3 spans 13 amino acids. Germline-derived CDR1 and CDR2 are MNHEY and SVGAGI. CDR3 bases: TGTGCCAGCAGTTACACCCGTAACGGGGAGCTGTTTTTT. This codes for CASSYTRNGELFF.

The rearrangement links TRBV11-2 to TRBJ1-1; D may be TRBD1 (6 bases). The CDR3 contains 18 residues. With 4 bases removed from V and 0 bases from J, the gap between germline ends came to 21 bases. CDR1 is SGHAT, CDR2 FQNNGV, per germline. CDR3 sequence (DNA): TGTGCCAGCAGCTCCGGGGGCAGGGATCGGTTGGTGAACACTGAAGCTTTCTTT. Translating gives CASSSGGRDRLVNTEAFF.

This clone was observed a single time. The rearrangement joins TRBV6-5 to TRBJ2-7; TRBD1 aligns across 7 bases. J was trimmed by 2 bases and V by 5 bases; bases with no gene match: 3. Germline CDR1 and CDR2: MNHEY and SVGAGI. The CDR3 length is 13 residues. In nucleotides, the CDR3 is TGTGCCAGCAGTATACAGGGGCCCTACGAGCAGTACTTC. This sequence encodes CASSIQGPYEQYF.

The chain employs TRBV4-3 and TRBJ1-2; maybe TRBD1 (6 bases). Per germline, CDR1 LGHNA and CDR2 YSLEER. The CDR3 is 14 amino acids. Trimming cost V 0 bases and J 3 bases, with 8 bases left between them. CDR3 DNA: TGCGCCAGCAGCCAAGATCACAGGGACTATGGCTACACCTTC. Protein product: CASSQDHRDYGYTF.

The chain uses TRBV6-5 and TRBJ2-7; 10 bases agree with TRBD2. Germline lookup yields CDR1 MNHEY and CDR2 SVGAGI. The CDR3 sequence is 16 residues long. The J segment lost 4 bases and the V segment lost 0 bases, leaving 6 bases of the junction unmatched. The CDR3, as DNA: TGTGCCAGCAGTTACTCGATATCTAGCGGGAGATACGAGCAGTACTTC. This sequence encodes CASSYSISSGRYEQYF.

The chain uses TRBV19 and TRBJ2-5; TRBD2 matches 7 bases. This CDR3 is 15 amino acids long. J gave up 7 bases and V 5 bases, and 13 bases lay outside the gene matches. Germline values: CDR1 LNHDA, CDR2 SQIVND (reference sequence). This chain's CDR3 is CASSPLGGSGVTQYF. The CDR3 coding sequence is TGTGCCAGTAGTCCCCTCGGGGGGTCTGGTGTGACCCAGTACTTC.

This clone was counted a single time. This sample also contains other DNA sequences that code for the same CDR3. CDR3 DNA: TGTGCCAGCAGCTTAGTTGCAGTGAACACTGAAGCTTTCTTT. Amino acids: CASSLVAVNTEAFF. The V and J genes are TRBV7-9 and TRBJ1-1; no reliable D call. The V and J ends lost 1 base and 0 bases respectively, with 6 bases between them. The CDR3 extends over 14 amino acids. The germline gives CDR1 SEHNR, CDR2 FQNEAQ (reference sequence).

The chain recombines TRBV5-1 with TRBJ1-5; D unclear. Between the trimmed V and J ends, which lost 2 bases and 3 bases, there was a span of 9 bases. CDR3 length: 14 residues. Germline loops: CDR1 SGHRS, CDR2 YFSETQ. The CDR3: CASSFGDYNQPQHF. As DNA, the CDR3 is TGCGCCAGCAGCTTCGGTGACTACAATCAGCCCCAGCATTTT.

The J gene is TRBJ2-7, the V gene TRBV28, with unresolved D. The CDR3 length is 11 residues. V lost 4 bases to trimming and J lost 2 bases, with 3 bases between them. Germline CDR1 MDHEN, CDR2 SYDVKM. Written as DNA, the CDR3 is TGTGCCAGCAGTTCAGCCTACGAGCAGTACTTC. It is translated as CASSSAYEQYF.

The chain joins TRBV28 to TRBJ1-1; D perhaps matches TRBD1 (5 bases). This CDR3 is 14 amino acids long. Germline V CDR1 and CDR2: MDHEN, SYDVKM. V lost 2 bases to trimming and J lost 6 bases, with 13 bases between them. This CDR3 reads CASSLGAAWAEAFF. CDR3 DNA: TGTGCCAGCAGTTTAGGGGCAGCATGGGCTGAAGCTTTCTTT. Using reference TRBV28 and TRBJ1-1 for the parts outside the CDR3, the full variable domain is DVKVTQSSRYLVKRTGEKVFLECVQDMDHENMFWYRQDPGLGLRLIYFSYDVKMKEKGDIPEGYSVSREKKERFSLILESASTNQTSMYLCASSLGAAWAEAFFGQGTRLTVV.